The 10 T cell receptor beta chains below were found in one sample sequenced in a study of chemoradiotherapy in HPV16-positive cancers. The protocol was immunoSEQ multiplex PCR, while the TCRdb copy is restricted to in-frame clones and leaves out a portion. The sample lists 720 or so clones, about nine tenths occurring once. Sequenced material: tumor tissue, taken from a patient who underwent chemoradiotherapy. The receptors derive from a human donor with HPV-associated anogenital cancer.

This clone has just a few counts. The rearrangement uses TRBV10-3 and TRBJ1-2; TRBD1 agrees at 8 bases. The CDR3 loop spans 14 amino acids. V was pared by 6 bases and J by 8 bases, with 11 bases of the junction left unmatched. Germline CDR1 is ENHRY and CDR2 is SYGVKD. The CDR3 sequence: CAIREDRDLYGYTF. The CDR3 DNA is TGTGCCATCAGGGAGGACAGGGACCTGTACGGCTACACCTTC.

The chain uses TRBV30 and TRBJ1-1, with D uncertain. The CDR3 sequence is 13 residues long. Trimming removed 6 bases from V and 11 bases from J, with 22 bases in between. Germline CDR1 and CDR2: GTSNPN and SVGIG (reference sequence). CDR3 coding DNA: TGTGCCTGTACGCTGGGAGGGATAAGCGGGGCTTTCTTT. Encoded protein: CACTLGGISGAFF.

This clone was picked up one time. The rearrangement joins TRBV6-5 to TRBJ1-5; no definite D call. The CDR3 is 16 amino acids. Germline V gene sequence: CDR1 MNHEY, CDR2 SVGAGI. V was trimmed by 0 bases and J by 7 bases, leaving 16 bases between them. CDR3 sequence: CASSYSLESARQPQHF. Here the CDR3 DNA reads TGTGCCAGCAGTTACTCACTGGAAAGTGCGAGGCAGCCCCAGCATTTT.

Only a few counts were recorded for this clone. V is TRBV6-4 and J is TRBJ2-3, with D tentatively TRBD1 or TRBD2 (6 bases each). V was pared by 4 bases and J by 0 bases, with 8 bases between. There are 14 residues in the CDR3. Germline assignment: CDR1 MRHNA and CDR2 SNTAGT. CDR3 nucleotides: TGTGCCAGCAGTGTGGGGGGCAGCACAGATACGCAGTATTTT. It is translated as CASSVGGSTDTQYF.

Here the CDR3 reads CAVSTPGKYEQYF. DNA for the CDR3: TGTGCCGTCAGTACTCCAGGGAAGTACGAGCAGTACTTC. This chain joins TRBV19 and TRBJ2-7, with D perhaps matching TRBD1 (5 bases). The CDR3 covers 13 residues. Germline V CDR1 and CDR2: LNHDA, SQIVND (reference sequence). V was trimmed by 11 bases and J by 4 bases, leaving 18 bases between them.

CDR3 coding DNA: TGTGCCTCCCGACGGAGCAATCAGCCCCAGCATTTT. Translation: CASRRSNQPQHF. The J gene is TRBJ1-5, the V gene TRBV2, with no clear D. V was trimmed by 11 bases and J by 1 base, leaving 9 bases between them. Germline V gene lookup returns CDR1 SNHLY and CDR2 FYNNEI. This CDR3 region has 12 residues.

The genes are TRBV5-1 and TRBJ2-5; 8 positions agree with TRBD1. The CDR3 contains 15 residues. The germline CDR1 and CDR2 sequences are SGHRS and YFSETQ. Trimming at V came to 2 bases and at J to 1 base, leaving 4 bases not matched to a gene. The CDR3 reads CASSLNTGGQETQYF. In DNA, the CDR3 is TGCGCCAGCAGCTTAAATACAGGGGGCCAAGAGACCCAGTACTTC.

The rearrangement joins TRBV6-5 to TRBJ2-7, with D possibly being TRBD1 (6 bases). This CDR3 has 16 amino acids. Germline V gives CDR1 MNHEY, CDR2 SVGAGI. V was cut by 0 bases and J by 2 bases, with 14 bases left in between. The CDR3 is CASSYSWREGAYEQYF. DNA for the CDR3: TGTGCCAGCAGTTACTCGTGGCGAGAGGGGGCCTACGAGCAGTACTTC.

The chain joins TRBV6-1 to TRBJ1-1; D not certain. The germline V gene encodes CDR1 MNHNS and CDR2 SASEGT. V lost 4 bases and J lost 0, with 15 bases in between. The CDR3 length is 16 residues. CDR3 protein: CASSAERGQVNTEAFF. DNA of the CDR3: TGTGCCAGCAGTGCCGAACGTGGGCAGGTGAACACTGAAGCTTTCTTT.

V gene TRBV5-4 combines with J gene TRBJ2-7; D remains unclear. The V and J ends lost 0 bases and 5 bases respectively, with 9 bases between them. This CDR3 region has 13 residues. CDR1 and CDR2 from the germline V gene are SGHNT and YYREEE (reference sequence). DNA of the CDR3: TGTGCCAGCAGCTTGGGTGGGCAGGACGAGCAGTACTTC. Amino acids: CASSLGGQDEQYF.